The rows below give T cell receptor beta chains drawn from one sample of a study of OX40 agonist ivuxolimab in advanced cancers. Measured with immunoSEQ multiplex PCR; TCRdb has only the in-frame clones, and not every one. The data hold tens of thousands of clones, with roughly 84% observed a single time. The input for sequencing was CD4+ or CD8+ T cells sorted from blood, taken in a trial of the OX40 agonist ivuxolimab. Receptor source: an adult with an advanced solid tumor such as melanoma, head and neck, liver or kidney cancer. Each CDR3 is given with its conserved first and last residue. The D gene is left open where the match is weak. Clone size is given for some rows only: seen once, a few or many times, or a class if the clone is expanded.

CDR3: CASSVVDTQYF
DNA: TGTGCCAGTAGTGTAGTCGATACGCAGTATTTT
J: TRBJ2-3
V: TRBV19
size: NA
D: NA

CDR3: CAIQTANQPQHF
DNA: TGTGCCATCCAAACCGCCAATCAGCCCCAGCATTTT
J: TRBJ1-5
V: TRBV10-3
size: NA
D: NA

CDR3: CASSLLGGAGTEAFF
DNA: TGCGCCAGCAGCTTACTAGGTGGGGCGGGGACTGAAGCTTTCTTT
J: TRBJ1-1
V: TRBV5-1
size: NA
D: NA

CDR3: CASSPLGLAGKGELFF
DNA: TGTGCCAGCAGCCCTTTGGGGCTAGCGGGAAAGGGGGAGCTGTTTTTT
J: TRBJ2-2
V: TRBV14
size: NA
D: TRBD2

CDR3: CASSLALGRQDTQYF
DNA: TGTGCCAGCAGCTTAGCATTGGGGCGGCAGGATACGCAGTATTTT
J: TRBJ2-3
V: TRBV11-2
size: NA
D: NA

CDR3: CASSLAGGNTEAFF
DNA: TGTGCCAGCAGCTTAGCAGGGGGAAACACTGAAGCTTTCTTT
J: TRBJ1-1
V: TRBV7-9
size: NA
D: NA

CDR3: CASSYGSGTSQETQYF
DNA: TGTGCCAGCAGTTACGGGAGCGGGACCTCTCAAGAGACCCAGTACTTC
J: TRBJ2-5
V: TRBV6-5
size: once
D: TRBD2

CDR3: CASSFPGQFNTEAFF
DNA: TGTGCCAGCAGCTTTCCTGGACAGTTTAACACTGAAGCTTTCTTT
J: TRBJ1-1
V: TRBV5-6
size: NA
D: NA

CDR3: CSAGLAVSYNEQFF
DNA: TGCAGCGCTGGACTAGCGGTTTCCTACAATGAGCAGTTCTTC
J: TRBJ2-1
V: TRBV29-1
size: NA
D: TRBD2

CDR3: CASSLSHGTDTQYF
DNA: TGTGCCAGCAGTTTGTCCCATGGCACAGATACGCAGTATTTT
J: TRBJ2-3
V: TRBV28
size: once
D: NA

CDR3: CASSLNGPSSGNTIYF
DNA: TGTGCCAGCAGTTTAAACGGGCCCAGCTCTGGAAACACCATATATTTT
J: TRBJ1-3
V: TRBV28
size: NA
D: NA

CDR3: CASSLVPGGAYYWFF
DNA: TGTGCCAGCAGCTTAGTTCCAGGTGGGGCCTATTATTGGTTCTTC
J: TRBJ2-1
V: TRBV7-2
size: once
D: NA

CDR3: CASSLPSGGRGTEAFF
DNA: TGTGCCAGCAGCCTCCCCTCGGGAGGTAGAGGCACTGAAGCTTTCTTT
J: TRBJ1-1
V: TRBV2
size: once
D: NA

CDR3: CASSLGAGRNQPQHF
DNA: TGTGCCAGCAGCTTAGGGGCAGGTAGGAATCAGCCCCAGCATTTT
J: TRBJ1-5
V: TRBV11-2
size: few
D: NA

CDR3: CASSLVEGPSNSPLHF
DNA: TGTGCCAGCAGCTTAGTTGAGGGGCCCTCTAATTCACCCCTCCACTTT
J: TRBJ1-6
V: TRBV7-8
size: NA
D: NA

CDR3: CASSTLSSGGGAPLHF
DNA: TGTGCCAGCAGTACTTTGAGTTCGGGGGGAGGTGCACCCCTCCACTTT
J: TRBJ1-6
V: TRBV28
size: NA
D: NA

CDR3: CASSLAGSGQETQYF
DNA: TGCGCCAGCAGCTTGGCGGGTAGCGGCCAAGAGACCCAGTACTTC
J: TRBJ2-5
V: TRBV5-1
size: NA
D: NA

CDR3: CASSPGLAGVESGKNIQYF
DNA: TGTGCCAGCTCACCCGGACTAGCGGGAGTCGAATCTGGCAAAAACATTCAGTACTTC
J: TRBJ2-4
V: TRBV18
size: once
D: TRBD2

CDR3: CASSLNNRDRAAEQYF
DNA: TGTGCCAGCAGCTTAAACAACCGCGACAGGGCTGCCGAGCAGTACTTC
J: TRBJ2-7
V: TRBV5-5
size: NA
D: TRBD1

CDR3: CASSSPGFGTDTQYF
DNA: TGCGCCAGCAGCTCTCCCGGGTTCGGCACAGATACGCAGTATTTT
J: TRBJ2-3
V: TRBV5-1
size: NA
D: NA

CDR3: CASSIVGSDEQFF
DNA: TGTGCCAGTAGTATAGTGGGGTCCGATGAGCAGTTCTTC
J: TRBJ2-1
V: TRBV19
size: NA
D: NA

CDR3: CASLGDHYGYTF
DNA: TGTGCCAGCCTAGGGGACCACTATGGCTACACCTTC
J: TRBJ1-2
V: TRBV6-6
size: NA
D: NA